Below, one T cell receptor beta chain is given with its context. This entry is derived from a study of blood T cell repertoires in COVID-19. With 5 bases clipped from V and 5 bases from J, the junction kept 8 bases outside the gene matches. CDR1 and CDR2 from the germline V gene are SNHLY and FYNNEI. The CDR3 runs 14 residues. Clones were sequenced by immunoSEQ multiplex PCR, and TCRdb holds only the in-frame ones, with some missing. The table includes 150,000 to 200,000 clones, about 80% detected once. The sequenced sample was peripheral blood. This chain connects TRBV2 to TRBJ2-5, with 7 nucleotides matching TRBD2. The sequence was collected from a man between 60 and 70 years old with acute or convalescent COVID-19. CDR3 coding DNA: TGTGCCAGCAGTCGGACTAGTGGGGGGGAGACCCAGTACTTC. It codes for CASSRTSGGETQYF.